This TCR beta chain was obtained from a study of blood T cell repertoires in COVID-19. Study in general: COVID-19 samples, acute and convalescent, were from the United States, Italy and Spain.

Assay: immunoSEQ multiplex PCR; the TCRdb copy retains only in-frame clones and omits some. In the table there are around 99,000 clones, 84% of which are singletons. The CDR3 has 14 residues. V lost 2 bases and J lost 5, with 12 bases in between. The V gene's germline CDR1 is MNHEY and CDR2 SVGAGI. The receptor was derived from a woman aged 45-65 years with acute or convalescent COVID-19. Sequencing used peripheral blood. The chain has TRBV6-5 and TRBJ1-1; D not resolved. The CDR3 DNA reads as TGTGCCAGCAGTTACCAAGTGGGCCCGACTGAAGCTTTCTTT. Protein: CASSYQVGPTEAFF.